This TCR beta chain was captured by sequencing in a study of T cells in Graves' hyperthyroidism and ophthalmopathy. A note on this clonotype: Its target is unknown.

Trimming took 8 bases from V and 8 from J, leaving 19 bases between them. The germline gives CDR1 SQVTM, CDR2 ANQGSEA. The CDR3 is 14 residues long. Study observations and caveats: The model predicted ophthalmopathy a median approximately six months before onset. Most thyroid clonotypes with frequency above 0.001 were detected in blood.

Exclusion of patients followed from uncontrolled infection, other autoimmune disease, pregnancy or lactation. Clinical symptoms, serum thyroxine and TRAb, thyroid ultrasound and orbital computed tomography were used for the diagnoses. The investigators amplified TCR beta CDR3 regions from RNA transcripts. First-round RT-PCR targeting the TCR CDR3 was performed with the HTBI primer set. Via MiXCR, TCRdb re-called the multiplex PCR reads, giving one row per CDR3 protein. Of more than 550,000 distinct CDR3 sequences in the sample, roughly 45% were seen once. This sequence originates from an adult man with Graves' disease, either hyperthyroidism or ophthalmopathy (not recorded which). The V call is TRBV29-1, the J call TRBJ1-6; D is unclear. The sequencing input was peripheral blood or thyroid tissue (not recorded which). CDR3 sequence (DNA): TGCAGCAGTTTAACGGCCACAAGGTATTCACCCCTCCACTTT. Encoded protein: CSSLTATRYSPLHF. Combining the CDR3 with reference TRBV29-1 and TRBJ1-6 gives the whole variable domain SAVISQKPSRDICQRGTSLTIQCQVDSQVTMMFWYRQQPGQSLTLIATANQGSEATYESGFVIDKFPISRPNLTFSTLTVSNMSPEDSSIYLCSSLTATRYSPLHFGNGTRLTVT.